This record concerns one T cell receptor (beta chain) sequence. TCRdb fed the 5' RACE reads into MiXCR, producing one record per CDR3 protein. The repertoire consists of 600,000 to 850,000 distinct CDR3 sequences, with around a sixth occurring once and the leading ten covering around 13%. The germline V and J ends were trimmed by 4 bases and 1 base, with 15 bases remaining between them. The CDR3 runs 16 residues. Germline V gene data show CDR1 as SGHKS and CDR2 as YYEKEE (reference sequence). The data stem from a study of identical twins. These records were also assigned to another study, of T cells expressing NK-cell markers.

The V and J genes are TRBV5-5 and TRBJ1-5; D is ambiguous. This TCR was sampled from a woman aged 18-29 years in good health. Material: PBMCs. In nucleotides, the CDR3 is TGTGCCAGCAGCCGCACGGGTTGGGAAAGCAATCAGCCCCAGCATTTT. Its protein is CASSRTGWESNQPQHF.